Listed below are T cell receptor beta chains from one sample, sequenced in a study of CD8+CD57+ T cells in acquired aplastic anemia. TCRdb re-derived calls from the reads in MiXCR, one entry per CDR3 protein. Among 170,000 or so distinct CDR3 sequences listed, about 50% were seen once. The sample consisted of sorted CD4+, CD8+, or CD8+CD57+ T cells (not recorded which) from PBMCs. All receptors derive from a human donor with aplastic anemia. The conserved cysteine and the conserved F or W are not part of the CDR3 here. Not every row has a clone size; where given, it reads once, few, many or a size class.

J gene,clone size,V gene,CDR3 protein
TRBJ2-5,few,TRBV24-1,ATSELGRDQETQY
TRBJ2-6,few,TRBV5-5,ASSPISGANVLT
TRBJ1-2,many,TRBV20-1,SAFTPGTDYGYT
TRBJ2-1,-,TRBV15,ATSRLVGRSGYNEQF
TRBJ2-3,-,TRBV24-1,ATRPPNTDTQY
TRBJ2-1,many,TRBV7-9,ASSHAGGPYNEQF
TRBJ2-7,few,TRBV7-6,ASSLRDLDYEQY
TRBJ2-3,-,TRBV10-3,AISEPDGTLDTQY
TRBJ1-1,many,TRBV6-5,ASSYDSPNTEAF
TRBJ2-7,-,TRBV2,ASEAGGTYEQY
TRBJ2-5,-,TRBV19,ASSQSGVRETQY
TRBJ2-1,-,TRBV15,ATSRGLTGDCNEQF
TRBJ1-3,-,TRBV6-1,ASSENNWNKALAIY
TRBJ2-7,-,TRBV28,ASTSSGGSYEQY
TRBJ1-1,many,TRBV19,ASSIRDRGLGTEAF
TRBJ2-7,many,TRBV29-1,SGVLAGKLYEQY
TRBJ1-2,-,TRBV6-5,ASSSVGQELIYGYT
TRBJ2-3,many,TRBV4-1,ASSPTPTITDTQY
TRBJ2-3,few,TRBV6-1,ASSETSGGADTQY
TRBJ1-4,many,TRBV5-5,ASSLDEKLF
TRBJ2-5,-,TRBV20-1,SAREDGTGPDLETQY
TRBJ2-5,many,TRBV4-2,ASSPTPGTNLGGRETQY
TRBJ2-7,-,TRBV19,ASSTAGTVWHEQY